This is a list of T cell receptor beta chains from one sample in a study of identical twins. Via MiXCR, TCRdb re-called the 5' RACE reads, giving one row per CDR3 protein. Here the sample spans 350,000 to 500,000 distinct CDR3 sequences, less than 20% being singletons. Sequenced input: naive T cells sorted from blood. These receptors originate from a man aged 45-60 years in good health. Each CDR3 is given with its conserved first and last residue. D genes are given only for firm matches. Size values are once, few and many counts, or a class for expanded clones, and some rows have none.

TGTGCCAGCAGTTACGAGGGACAGGGAGATTCACCCCTCCACTTT | CASSYEGQGDSPLHF | TRBJ1-6 | TRBV6-5 | TRBD1 | many
TGCAGTGCGAGTCTAGCGGAAGAGTCCCCCTACGAGCAGTACTTC | CSASLAEESPYEQYF | TRBJ2-7 | TRBV20-1 | TRBD2 | -
TGCGCCAGCAGCTTAGTGGAATACCGCAATAAAGATGGCTACACCTTC | CASSLVEYRNKDGYTF | TRBJ1-2 | TRBV5-1 | - | -
TGCAGTGCTAGAAAGTCAGGGCTGCAAGAGACCCAGTACTTC | CSARKSGLQETQYF | TRBJ2-5 | TRBV20-1 | - | many
TGCAGTGCTGCAGTCGGGACTGAAGATACGCAGTATTTT | CSAAVGTEDTQYF | TRBJ2-3 | TRBV20-1 | - | few
TGTGCCAGCGAAACCACAGACAACTCTGGAAACACCATATATTTT | CASETTDNSGNTIYF | TRBJ1-3 | TRBV28 | - | -
TGTGCCAGCAGTTTTTTCCGCGGGAGCTACGAGCAGTACTTC | CASSFFRGSYEQYF | TRBJ2-7 | TRBV28 | TRBD2 | many
TGTGCCATCAAAAATCGGACAGGGTTGCGCGAAAAACTGTTTTTT | CAIKNRTGLREKLFF | TRBJ1-4 | TRBV10-3 | TRBD1 | -
TGTGCCAGCAGTCATGGACAGGGAGTTTTCACCGGGGAGCTGTTTTTT | CASSHGQGVFTGELFF | TRBJ2-2 | TRBV6-1 | TRBD1 | -
TGCGCCAGCAGCCCCGGGACCCTTTTACGAGAGACCCAGTACTTC | CASSPGTLLRETQYF | TRBJ2-5 | TRBV4-3 | - | many
TGTGCCAGCAGCTACGGCACAGGGTTTGGAAACACCATATATTTT | CASSYGTGFGNTIYF | TRBJ1-3 | TRBV3-1 | - | -
TGCGCCAGCAGCCAAGATATCCCGGTCCAGGGGGCTTTTGGCTACACCTTC | CASSQDIPVQGAFGYTF | TRBJ1-2 | TRBV4-3 | TRBD1 | -
TGTGCCATCAGTGAGTCCGTCGTATTAGCGGGGAGCACAGATACGCAGTATTTT | CAISESVVLAGSTDTQYF | TRBJ2-3 | TRBV10-3 | TRBD2 | -
TGCAGCAGAGATGGGACAGGGGGCTATGGCTACACCTTC | CSRDGTGGYGYTF | TRBJ1-2 | TRBV20-1 | TRBD1 | -
TGTGCCAGCAGCTGGGACAGGGGGGGAAACGAGCAGTACTTC | CASSWDRGGNEQYF | TRBJ2-7 | TRBV11-2 | TRBD1 | few
TGCAGTGCTAGAGATCCAGTGGTCACAGATACGCAGTATTTT | CSARDPVVTDTQYF | TRBJ2-3 | TRBV20-1 | - | many
TGTGCCAGCAGCCGGGGGCATGATTGGCAGCCCCAGCATTTT | CASSRGHDWQPQHF | TRBJ1-5 | TRBV7-8 | - | few
TGTGCCAGTCTATTCGGGTCCTCCTACAATGAGCAGTTCTTC | CASLFGSSYNEQFF | TRBJ2-1 | TRBV5-6 | - | -
TGTGCCAGTAGTCAAGAAGGACTAGCGGGGAACACCGGGGAGCTGTTTTTT | CASSQEGLAGNTGELFF | TRBJ2-2 | TRBV19 | TRBD2 | -
TGTGCCAGCAGCGAAGCGGGGGGTGGAGAGACCCAGTACTTC | CASSEAGGGETQYF | TRBJ2-5 | TRBV9 | TRBD2 | -
TGTGCCAGCAGTTCCCCCCCGGACACGCAGTATTTT | CASSSPPDTQYF | TRBJ2-3 | TRBV12-3/TRBV12-4 | - | many
TGCGCCAGCACCACTATTGTCGGTGGGACTGAAGCTTTCTTT | CASTTIVGGTEAFF | TRBJ1-1 | TRBV5-1 | - | few
TGCAGTGCTAGAGATTTATTGGTAAACACCATATATTTT | CSARDLLVNTIYF | TRBJ1-3 | TRBV20-1 | - | -
TGCGCCAGCAGCTTAGGACCTACGACAGGGCTAATGGGCCAGCCCCAGCATTTT | CASSLGPTTGLMGQPQHF | TRBJ1-5 | TRBV5-1 | TRBD1 | few
TGTGCCAGCAGTTTAACGGTGAAGGAAAAACTGTTTTTT | CASSLTVKEKLFF | TRBJ1-4 | TRBV12-3/TRBV12-4 | - | few
TGTGCCAGCAGTTACGCCTTCTCCTACAATGAGCAGTTCTTC | CASSYAFSYNEQFF | TRBJ2-1 | TRBV6-2/TRBV6-3 | - | -
TGCAGTACCTCAGGGGGAGCTGGCTACGAGCAGTACTTC | CSTSGGAGYEQYF | TRBJ2-7 | TRBV20-1 | TRBD1 | few
TGCAGTGCTACCCTCATGGGGGGGGTGGGTAGCAATCAGCCCCAGCATTTT | CSATLMGGVGSNQPQHF | TRBJ1-5 | TRBV20-1 | - | many
TGTGCCAGCAGCTTAGGGGGCTCTAGCGGGAGGGCCTACGAGCAGTACTTC | CASSLGGSSGRAYEQYF | TRBJ2-7 | TRBV7-2 | TRBD2 | few
TGTGCCAGCAGCTCTGCTCGACTAGCGCAGAGCACAGATACGCAGTATTTT | CASSSARLAQSTDTQYF | TRBJ2-3 | TRBV7-3 | TRBD2 | few
TGTGCCAGCAGCCAAGAACTGGCGGCAGGGGCGGGGTATGGCTACACCTTC | CASSQELAAGAGYGYTF | TRBJ1-2 | TRBV4-2 | - | -
TGTGCCAGCAGCTCCGACAGGGTTTTAGGGGATACGCAGTATTTT | CASSSDRVLGDTQYF | TRBJ2-3 | TRBV7-2 | TRBD1 | -
TGTGCCAGCAGCCCGAGGACGGGTTTTAGTGAGCAGTTCTTC | CASSPRTGFSEQFF | TRBJ2-1 | TRBV12-3/TRBV12-4 | - | few
TGTGCCAGCAGTTTCAACGGGATAGATCAGCCCCAGCATTTT | CASSFNGIDQPQHF | TRBJ1-5 | TRBV12-3/TRBV12-4 | - | few
TGCAGTGCTAGAGGGGTTCTAAATTCCTACGAGCAGTACTTC | CSARGVLNSYEQYF | TRBJ2-7 | TRBV20-1 | - | -
TGTGCCAGGGCGGAACCCTACAATGAGCAGTTCTTC | CARAEPYNEQFF | TRBJ2-1 | TRBV7-8 | - | few
TGTGCCAGCAGCTTGACAGCCGGGCGCACTGAAGCTTTCTTT | CASSLTAGRTEAFF | TRBJ1-1 | TRBV7-9 | - | -
TGCAGTGCTCTCGGGACAGCCAACAATGAGCAGTTCTTC | CSALGTANNEQFF | TRBJ2-1 | TRBV20-1 | TRBD1 | many
TGTGCCAGCAGCTTGACAGGGTCCTACTATGGCTACACCTTC | CASSLTGSYYGYTF | TRBJ1-2 | TRBV5-6 | - | few
TGTGCCAGCAGGTCGGCCGGCCTCCAGCAGTTCTTC | CASRSAGLQQFF | TRBJ2-1 | TRBV12-3/TRBV12-4 | - | -
TGTGCCAGCAGTCGGGGGGGCTCTGGGGCCAACGTCCTGACTTTC | CASSRGGSGANVLTF | TRBJ2-6 | TRBV7-2 | TRBD2 | many
TGTGCCAGCAGCCGACTGCCCAATCAGCCCCAGCATTTT | CASSRLPNQPQHF | TRBJ1-5 | TRBV3-1 | - | many